The rows below give T cell receptor beta chains drawn from one sample of a study of T cell repertoires in cytomegalovirus infection. These receptors' antigens are unknown. Via MiXCR, TCRdb re-called the reads, giving one row per CDR3 protein. Of some 940,000 distinct CDR3 sequences in the sample, approximately 30% are singletons; the top ten hold about an eighth. Source: cultured CD8+ T cells from PBMCs, taken from culture after CMV antigen stimulation. These receptors were collected from a human donor in good health (CMV status not recorded). Some clones in this sample may be carry-over from other donors' samples. Each CDR3 is given with its conserved first and last residue. A D gene is named only where the DNA matches it firmly. The size of a clone is reported for some rows only, either as once, few or many, or as a class for expanded clones.

clone_size j_call d_call v_call cdr3_aa cdr3_nt
- TRBJ2-3 - TRBV28 CASSLLGTGTDTQYF TGTGCCAGCAGTTTATTGGGGACTGGCACAGATACGCAGTATTTT
many TRBJ1-5 - TRBV7-8 CASSLANDQPQHF TGTGCCAGCAGCTTAGCGAACGATCAGCCCCAGCATTTT
few TRBJ2-3 - TRBV27 CASSFLYSDTQYF TGTGCCAGCAGTTTTCTCTATTCTGATACGCAGTATTTT
- TRBJ1-5 - TRBV7-6 CASSTFSGFHSNQPQHF TGTGCCAGCAGCACCTTTTCAGGGTTTCATAGCAATCAGCCCCAGCATTTT
- TRBJ1-6 - TRBV20-1 CSARVSGENSPLHF TGCAGTGCTAGAGTTTCAGGGGAAAATTCACCCCTCCACTTT
few TRBJ2-1 TRBD1 TRBV19 CASSPRQGIGKNNEQFF TGTGCCAGTAGTCCTCGACAGGGGATAGGTAAAAACAATGAGCAGTTCTTC
many TRBJ1-3 - TRBV7-9 CASIQRGTGNTIYF TGTGCCAGCATCCAACGCGGTACTGGAAACACCATATATTTT
- TRBJ2-5 TRBD1 TRBV6-5 CASSKIQGGETQYF TGTGCCAGCAGTAAAATACAGGGGGGAGAGACCCAGTACTTC
few TRBJ1-1 - TRBV19 CASSMAATRNTEAFF TGTGCCAGTAGTATGGCGGCCACACGGAACACTGAAGCTTTCTTT
- TRBJ2-3 TRBD2 TRBV2 CASRGRLASQPDTQYF TGTGCCAGCAGGGGACGACTAGCGTCCCAGCCAGATACGCAGTATTTT
- TRBJ2-3 - TRBV7-3 CASSPGREPDTQYF TGTGCCAGCAGCCCCGGAAGGGAGCCAGATACGCAGTATTTT
few TRBJ1-1 - TRBV4-2 CASSQDTAGANTEAFF TGTGCCAGCAGCCAAGATACGGCAGGGGCGAACACTGAAGCTTTCTTT
many TRBJ2-1 - TRBV7-6 CASSLVYGIYNEQFF TGTGCCAGCAGCTTAGTTTATGGGATCTACAATGAGCAGTTCTTC
- TRBJ2-3 - TRBV7-9 CASSPGQLGQYF TGTGCCAGCAGCCCAGGACAGCTTGGGCAGTATTTT
few TRBJ1-5 - TRBV19 CASSIWGARNQPQHF TGTGCCAGTAGTATTTGGGGGGCGCGGAATCAGCCCCAGCATTTT
- TRBJ2-2 - TRBV12-3/TRBV12-4 CASRPFERRAGELFF TGTGCCAGCAGGCCCTTTGAGCGTAGGGCCGGGGAGCTGTTTTTT